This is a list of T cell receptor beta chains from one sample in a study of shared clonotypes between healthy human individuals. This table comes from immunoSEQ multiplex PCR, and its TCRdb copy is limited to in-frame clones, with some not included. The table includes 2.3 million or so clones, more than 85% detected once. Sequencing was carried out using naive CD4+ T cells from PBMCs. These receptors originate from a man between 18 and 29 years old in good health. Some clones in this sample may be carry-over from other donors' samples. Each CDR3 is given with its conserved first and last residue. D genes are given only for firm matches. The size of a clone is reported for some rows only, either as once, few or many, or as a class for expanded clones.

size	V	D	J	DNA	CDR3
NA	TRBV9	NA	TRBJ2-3	TGTGCCAGCAGCGTTGACTCCCCTGGCACAGATACGCAGTATTTT	CASSVDSPGTDTQYF
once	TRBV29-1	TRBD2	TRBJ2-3	TGCAGCGTATCACCTGCGGGAGGGCCTATATATACGCAGTATTTT	CSVSPAGGPIYTQYF
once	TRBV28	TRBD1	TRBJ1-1	TGTGCCAGCAGAAACGGACAGGGGAAAGCTTTCTTT	CASRNGQGKAFF
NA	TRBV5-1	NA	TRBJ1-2	TGCGCCAGCAGCTTCAGGGGAAACTATGGCTACACCTTC	CASSFRGNYGYTF
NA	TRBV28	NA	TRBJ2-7	TGTGCCAGCTGTGTTAGCTCCTACGAGCAGTACTTC	CASCVSSYEQYF
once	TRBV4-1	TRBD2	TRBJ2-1	TGCGCCAGCAGCCAAGAGAAAGCTAGCGGGCTCTACAATGAGCAGTTCTTC	CASSQEKASGLYNEQFF
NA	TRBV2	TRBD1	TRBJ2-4	TGTGCCAGCATCCAGACAGGGGTTGTCAAAAACATTCAGTACTTC	CASIQTGVVKNIQYF
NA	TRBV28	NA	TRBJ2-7	TGTGCCAGCAGTTTCAGTCCGACCTACGAGCAGTACTTC	CASSFSPTYEQYF
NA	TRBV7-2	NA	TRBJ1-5	TGTGCCAGCAGCTTAGCATCCGTCTATAGCAATCAGCCCCAGCATTTT	CASSLASVYSNQPQHF
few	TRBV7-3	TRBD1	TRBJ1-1	TGTGCCAGCAGCAGGGGACAGAGGAACACTGAAGCTTTCTTT	CASSRGQRNTEAFF
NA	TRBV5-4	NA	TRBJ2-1	TGTGCCAGCAGCTTGATGGCCCGGTACAATGAGCAGTTCTTC	CASSLMARYNEQFF
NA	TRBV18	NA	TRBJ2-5	TGTGCCAGCTCACCAGGGCTTGGAGAGACCCAGTACTTC	CASSPGLGETQYF
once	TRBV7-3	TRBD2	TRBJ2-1	TGTGCCAGCAGCTCCCAGAGCGGGAGGGTATACAATGAGCAGTTCTTC	CASSSQSGRVYNEQFF
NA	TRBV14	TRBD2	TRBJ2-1	TGTGCCAGCAGCCGTCGGGTAGCGGGACTTTCGAGCTCCTACAATGAGCAGTTCTTC	CASSRRVAGLSSSYNEQFF
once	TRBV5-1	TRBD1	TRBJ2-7	TGCGCCAGCAGCCCTAAAGGGGGACAGGGAGGATGGGAGCAGTACTTC	CASSPKGGQGGWEQYF
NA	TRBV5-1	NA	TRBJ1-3	TGCGCCAGCAGCTTGCAAGTGGGAGGATCTGGAAACACCATATATTTT	CASSLQVGGSGNTIYF
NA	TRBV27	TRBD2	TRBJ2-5	TGTGCCAGCAGTCGCGGGCTAGCGGGGAGTCAAGAGACCCAGTACTTC	CASSRGLAGSQETQYF
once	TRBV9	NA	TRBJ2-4	TGTGCCAGCAGCGTAGGTCGGGCGGCCCCGACCTTC	CASSVGRAAPTF
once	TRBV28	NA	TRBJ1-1	TGTGCCAGCAGTTTATCAGGGCAGCCCACTGAAGCTTTCTTT	CASSLSGQPTEAFF
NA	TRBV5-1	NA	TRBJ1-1	TGCGCCAGCAGCTTCCGCCCTGCGACAGAAATACAAAAACCGGGCACTGAAGCTTTCTTT	CASSFRPATEIQKPGTEAFF
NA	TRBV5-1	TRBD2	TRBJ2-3	TGCGCCAGCAGACCGACTAGCGGGAGTGGAGATACGCAGTATTTT	CASRPTSGSGDTQYF
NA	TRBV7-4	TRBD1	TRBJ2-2	TGTGCCAGCAGCTACGGACAGGAGAACACCGGGGAGCTGTTTTTT	CASSYGQENTGELFF
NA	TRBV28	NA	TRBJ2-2	TGTGCCAGCAGCTCGGGGGAGTTTCTAGGATCGAACACCGGGGAGCTGTTTTTT	CASSSGEFLGSNTGELFF
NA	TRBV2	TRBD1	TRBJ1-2	TGTGCCAGCAGAATGACCCTAGTCCGGGACAGGGCAAAAAGTGGCTACACCTTC	CASRMTLVRDRAKSGYTF
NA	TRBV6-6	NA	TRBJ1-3	TGTGCCAGCAGTGGTCAGGGCTCTGGAAACACCATATATTTT	CASSGQGSGNTIYF
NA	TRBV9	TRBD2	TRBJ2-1	TGTGCCAGCAGCCCCTCCGGGACTAGCTACGGCAATGAGCAGTTCTTC	CASSPSGTSYGNEQFF
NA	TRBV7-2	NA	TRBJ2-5	TGTGCCAGCAGCCTACGAGGAGGGGGCTTACAAGAGACCCAGTACTTC	CASSLRGGGLQETQYF
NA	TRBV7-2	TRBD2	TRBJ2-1	TGTGCCAGCAGGGTTCCGGGACTAATGTCTAATGAGCAGTTCTTC	CASRVPGLMSNEQFF
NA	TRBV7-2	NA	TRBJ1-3	TGTGCCAGCAGCTTAGCAACAGTACCCAGGGCTGGAAACACCATATATTTT	CASSLATVPRAGNTIYF
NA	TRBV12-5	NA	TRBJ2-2	TGTGCTAGTGGTTTAACGGGAGCGGGCGGGGAGCTGTTTTTT	CASGLTGAGGELFF
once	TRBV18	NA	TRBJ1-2	TGTGCCAGCTCACCCCCCGGGGCTTATGGCTACACCTTC	CASSPPGAYGYTF
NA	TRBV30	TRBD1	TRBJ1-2	TGTGCCAGATTCCATCAGGGGGCGCCTGGCTACACCTTC	CARFHQGAPGYTF
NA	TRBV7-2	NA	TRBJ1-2	TGTGCCAGCAGCTTGGGACGTTGGGGACTGGACGGCTACACCTTC	CASSLGRWGLDGYTF
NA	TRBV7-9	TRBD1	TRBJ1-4	TGTGCCAGCAGCTACCAACAGGGGGTCAGTGAAAAACTGTTTTTT	CASSYQQGVSEKLFF
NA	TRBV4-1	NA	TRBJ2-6	TGCGCCAGCAGCCGGGCCGGAGGGACCAGCTCTGGGGCCAACGTCCTGACTTTC	CASSRAGGTSSGANVLTF
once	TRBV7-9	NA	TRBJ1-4	TGTGCCAGCAGCTTAGAAGGGATTCCCCCAACTAATGAAAAACTGTTTTTT	CASSLEGIPPTNEKLFF
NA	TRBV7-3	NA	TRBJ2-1	TGTGCCAGCAGCTTAATGAAAGGTTACAATGAGCAGTTCTTC	CASSLMKGYNEQFF
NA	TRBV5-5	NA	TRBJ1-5	TGTGCCAGCAGCCCCGGGACACGAGATCAGCCCCAGCATTTT	CASSPGTRDQPQHF
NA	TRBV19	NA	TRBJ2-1	TGTGCCAGTAGCTCCAGGGACCATGAGCAGTTCTTC	CASSSRDHEQFF
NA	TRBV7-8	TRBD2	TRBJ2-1	TGTGCCAGCAGCGTGACTAGCGGGAGGAACGATGAGCAGTTCTTC	CASSVTSGRNDEQFF